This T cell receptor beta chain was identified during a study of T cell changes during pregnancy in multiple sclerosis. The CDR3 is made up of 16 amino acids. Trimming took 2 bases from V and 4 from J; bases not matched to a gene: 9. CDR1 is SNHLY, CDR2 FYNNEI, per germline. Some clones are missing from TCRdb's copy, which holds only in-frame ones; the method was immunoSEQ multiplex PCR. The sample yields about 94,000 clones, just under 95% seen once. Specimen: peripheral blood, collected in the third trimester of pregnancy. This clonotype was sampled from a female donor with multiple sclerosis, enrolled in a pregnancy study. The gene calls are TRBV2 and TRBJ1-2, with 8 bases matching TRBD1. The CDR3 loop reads CASSERQGAISYGYTF. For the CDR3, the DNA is TGTGCCAGCAGTGAACGGCAGGGGGCTATCAGCTATGGCTACACCTTC.